Sequencing of this T cell receptor (beta chain) was carried out in a study of blood T cell repertoires in COVID-19 (dated by TCRdb to between 2020 and 2021). Concerning the study at large: Samples covering the acute and convalescent phases of COVID-19 were provided by collaborators in the United States, Italy and Spain. Samples came from the ongoing ImmuneRACE study (first 160 participants) plus 1,254 subjects from 6 global collaborators. The repertoires were released in a freely available public database intended as a resource for research on the immune response to SARS-CoV-2. HLA class I and class II types, where available, came from metadata supplied by the sample provider rather than from assay-based typing. The sample metadata nearly always contained a de-identified subject ID, COVID-19 status, age in years and sex. Subjects who had been exposed to COVID-19, were actively infected with it, or had recovered from it provided the deeply sampled blood TCRbeta repertoires that made up the dataset. The prospective study material was composed of cDNA or gDNA derived from T cells, B-cell-depleted T cells, or PBMCs. Overall results and qualifications from the work: The quantity of clinical and demographic metadata differed by source and by participant and was supplied without curation.

As for this clone: What this receptor recognizes is not known. No qualities accompany the bases; no much larger clone lies one base away.

The CDR1 and CDR2 encoded by the germline V gene (reference sequence) are GTSNPN and SVGIG. Deletion took 1 base off V and 7 bases off J, with a span of 11 bases between the germline ends. From the cysteine through the phenylalanine, the CDR3 covers 14 amino acids. The read is trimmed to its CDR3 DNA, 42 bases read in frame from base 1. TCRbeta CDR3 regions were amplified from genomic DNA using the immunoSEQ Assay, a bias-controlled multiplex PCR. In the authors' own workflow: Nucleated cell counts per sample were estimated from amplification of reference gene primers within the assay. To quantify the absolute abundance of each unique TCRbeta CDR3 rearrangement, sequence reads were collapsed and filtered. For each sample, productive Simpson clonality was calculated as the square root of Simpson's diversity index across productive rearrangements. TCRdb's version of the immuneACCESS table is confined to in-frame rearrangements and falls short of the full clone set. An unresolved V gene accounts for under half of the shortfall where checked; the remainder is of unknown origin. That table furnishes V, J and clone size, whereas the DNA furnished D and trimming. The sample has about 340,000 clones on record, roughly 86% of them singletons. The leading ten clones occupy 6% to 8.5% of the sample.

In Seattle, one collaborating source enrolled patients while the infection was active and tracked those patients longitudinally over the course of disease. Whole blood was collected in K2EDTA tubes by collaborating institutions according to the institutions' own protocols. For TCRbeta analysis, collaborator samples were shipped as frozen whole blood, as isolated PBMCs, or as DNA extracted from either sample type. This receptor was taken from a woman in her 70s with COVID-19, enrolled during active disease. The V and J segments used are TRBV30 and TRBJ1-6, with an unclear D gene assignment. The sequencing sample was made of peripheral blood. This receptor carries the CDR3 CAWSDPGRNSPLHF. DNA sequence: TGTGCCTGGAGTGACCCTGGGAGGAATTCACCCCTCCACTTT.